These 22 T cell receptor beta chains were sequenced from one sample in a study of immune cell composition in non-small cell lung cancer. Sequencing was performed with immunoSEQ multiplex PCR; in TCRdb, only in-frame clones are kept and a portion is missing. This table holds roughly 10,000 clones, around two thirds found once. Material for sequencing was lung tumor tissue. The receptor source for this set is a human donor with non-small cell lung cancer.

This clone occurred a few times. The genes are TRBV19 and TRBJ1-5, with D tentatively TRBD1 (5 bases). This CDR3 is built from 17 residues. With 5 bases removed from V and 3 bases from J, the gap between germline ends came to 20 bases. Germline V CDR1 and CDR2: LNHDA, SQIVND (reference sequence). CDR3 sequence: CASSPLLEGRNNQPQHF. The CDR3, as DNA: TGTGCCAGTAGTCCTTTGCTGGAGGGGCGGAACAATCAGCCCCAGCATTTT. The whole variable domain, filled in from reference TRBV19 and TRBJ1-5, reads DGGITQSPKYLFRKEGQNVTLSCEQNLNHDAMYWYRQDPGQGLRLIYYSQIVNDFQKGDIAEGYSVSREKKESFPLTVTSAQKNPTAFYLCASSPLLEGRNNQPQHFGDGTRLSIL.

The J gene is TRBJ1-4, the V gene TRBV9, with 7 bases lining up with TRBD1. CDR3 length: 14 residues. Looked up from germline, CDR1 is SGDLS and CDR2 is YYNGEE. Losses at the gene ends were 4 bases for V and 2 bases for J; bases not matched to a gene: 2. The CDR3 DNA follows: TGTGCCAGCAGCCTGACAGGGACTAATGAAAAACTGTTTTTT. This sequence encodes CASSLTGTNEKLFF. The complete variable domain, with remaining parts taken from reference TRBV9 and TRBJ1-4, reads DSGVTQTPKHLITATGQRVTLRCSPRSGDLSVYWYQQSLDQGLQFLIQYYNGEERAKGNILERFSAQQFPDLHSELNLSSLELGDSALYFCASSLTGTNEKLFFGSGTQLSVL.

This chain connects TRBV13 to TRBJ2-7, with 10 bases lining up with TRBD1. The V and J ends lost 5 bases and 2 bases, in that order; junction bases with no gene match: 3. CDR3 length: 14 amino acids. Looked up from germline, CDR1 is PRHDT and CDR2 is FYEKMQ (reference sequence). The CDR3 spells CASSRQGATYEQYF. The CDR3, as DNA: TGTGCCAGCAGCCGACAGGGGGCTACCTACGAGCAGTACTTC. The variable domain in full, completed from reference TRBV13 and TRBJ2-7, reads AAGVIQSPRHLIKEKRETATLKCYPIPRHDTVYWYQQGPGQDPQFLISFYEKMQSDKGSIPDRFSAQQFSDYHSELNMSSLELGDSALYFCASSRQGATYEQYFGPGTRLTVT.

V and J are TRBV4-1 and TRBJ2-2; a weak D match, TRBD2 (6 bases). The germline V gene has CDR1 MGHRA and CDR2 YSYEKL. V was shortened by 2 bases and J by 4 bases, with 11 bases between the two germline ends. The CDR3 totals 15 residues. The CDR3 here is CASSQREWGTGELFF. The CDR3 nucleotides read TGCGCCAGCAGCCAACGGGAGTGGGGCACCGGGGAGCTGTTTTTT.

The CDR3 bases are TGTGCCATCAGTGACCCAGACAGGGGCGAGCAGTACTTC. This encodes CAISDPDRGEQYF. The V call is TRBV10-3, the J call TRBJ2-7; TRBD1 aligns across 8 bases. V was clipped by 3 bases and J by 6 bases; unmatched bases: 4. In germline, CDR1 is ENHRY, CDR2 SYGVKD. This CDR3 is built from 13 residues.

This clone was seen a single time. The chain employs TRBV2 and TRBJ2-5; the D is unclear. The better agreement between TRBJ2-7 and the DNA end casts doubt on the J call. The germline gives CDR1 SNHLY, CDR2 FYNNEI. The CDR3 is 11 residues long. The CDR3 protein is CASKRGYEQYF. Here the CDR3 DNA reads TGTGCCAGCAAGAGAGGTTACGAGCAGTACTTC.

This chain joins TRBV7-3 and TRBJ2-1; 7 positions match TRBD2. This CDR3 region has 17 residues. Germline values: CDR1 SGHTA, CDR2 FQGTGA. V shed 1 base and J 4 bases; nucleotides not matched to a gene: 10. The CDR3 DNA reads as TGTGCCAGCAGCTTAATGGGGGGGTCGGGAGAGTACAATGAGCAGTTCTTC. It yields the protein CASSLMGGSGEYNEQFF.

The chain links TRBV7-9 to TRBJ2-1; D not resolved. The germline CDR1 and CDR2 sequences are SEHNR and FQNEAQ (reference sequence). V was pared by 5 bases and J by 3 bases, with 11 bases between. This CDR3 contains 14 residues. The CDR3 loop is CASSPDHGYNEQFF. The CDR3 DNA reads TGTGCCAGCAGCCCCGATCACGGCTACAATGAGCAGTTCTTC.

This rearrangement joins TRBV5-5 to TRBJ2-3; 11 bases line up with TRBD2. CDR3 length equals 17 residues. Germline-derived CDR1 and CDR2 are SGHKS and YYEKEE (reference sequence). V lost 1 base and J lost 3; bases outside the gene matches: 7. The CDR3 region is CASSLPRLAGSTDTQYF. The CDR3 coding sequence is TGTGCCAGCAGCTTGCCCCGACTAGCGGGATCGACAGATACGCAGTATTTT.

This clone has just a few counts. This chain's CDR3 is CASSLTATNTGELFF. DNA of the CDR3: TGCGCCAGCAGCTTAACCGCTACGAACACCGGGGAGCTGTTTTTT. This chain joins TRBV5-1 and TRBJ2-2, with D uncertain. The germline gives CDR1 SGHRS, CDR2 YFSETQ. V shed 2 bases and J shed 0 bases, with 8 bases lying between them. CDR3 length equals 15 residues.

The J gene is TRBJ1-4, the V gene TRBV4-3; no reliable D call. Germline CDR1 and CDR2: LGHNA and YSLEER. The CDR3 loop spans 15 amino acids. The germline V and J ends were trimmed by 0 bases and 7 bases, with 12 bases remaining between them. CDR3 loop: CASSQEGGVREKLFF. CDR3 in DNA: TGCGCCAGCAGCCAAGAGGGTGGAGTTCGTGAAAAACTGTTTTTT.

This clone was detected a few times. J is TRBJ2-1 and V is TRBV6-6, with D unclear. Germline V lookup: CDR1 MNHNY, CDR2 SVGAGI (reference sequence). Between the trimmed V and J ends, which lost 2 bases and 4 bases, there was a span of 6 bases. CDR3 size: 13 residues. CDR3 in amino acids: CASSYTEYNEQFF. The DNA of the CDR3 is TGTGCCAGCAGTTACACCGAGTACAATGAGCAGTTCTTC.

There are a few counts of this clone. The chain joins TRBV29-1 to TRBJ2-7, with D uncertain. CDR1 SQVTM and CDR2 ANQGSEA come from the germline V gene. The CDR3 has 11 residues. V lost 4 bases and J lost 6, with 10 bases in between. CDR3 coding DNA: TGCAGCGTTGGGAGTATAAGCGAGCAGTACTTC. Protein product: CSVGSISEQYF.

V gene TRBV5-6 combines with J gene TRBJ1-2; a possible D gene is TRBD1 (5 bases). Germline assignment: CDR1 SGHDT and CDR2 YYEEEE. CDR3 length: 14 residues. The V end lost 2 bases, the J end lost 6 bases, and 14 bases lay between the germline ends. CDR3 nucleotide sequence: TGTGCCAGCAGCTTAGGGCAGGGAGGGGATGGCTACACCTTC. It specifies CASSLGQGGDGYTF.

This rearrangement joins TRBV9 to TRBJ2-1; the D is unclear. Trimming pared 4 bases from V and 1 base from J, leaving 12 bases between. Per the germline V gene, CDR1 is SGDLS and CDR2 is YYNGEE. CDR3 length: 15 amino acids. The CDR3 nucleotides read TGTGCCAGCAGCACCGGGTCGTCATCCTACAATGAGCAGTTCTTC. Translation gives CASSTGSSSYNEQFF.

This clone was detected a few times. CDR3 nucleotides: TGTGCCAGCTCACCAACAGGTGGGACTAGCGGGAGCTACGAGCAGTACTTC. Translation: CASSPTGGTSGSYEQYF. The chain couples TRBV18 to TRBJ2-7; 14 positions match TRBD2. The trim removed 2 bases at V and 3 bases at J, leaving 6 bases unmatched. This CDR3 spans 17 amino acids. Germline V gene data show CDR1 as KGHSH and CDR2 as LQKENI.

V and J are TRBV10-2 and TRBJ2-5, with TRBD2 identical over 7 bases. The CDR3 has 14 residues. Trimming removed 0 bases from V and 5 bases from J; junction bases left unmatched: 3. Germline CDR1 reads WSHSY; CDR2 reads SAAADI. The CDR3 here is CASSESRGGETQYF. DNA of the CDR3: TGCGCCAGCAGTGAGTCGCGGGGAGGGGAGACCCAGTACTTC.

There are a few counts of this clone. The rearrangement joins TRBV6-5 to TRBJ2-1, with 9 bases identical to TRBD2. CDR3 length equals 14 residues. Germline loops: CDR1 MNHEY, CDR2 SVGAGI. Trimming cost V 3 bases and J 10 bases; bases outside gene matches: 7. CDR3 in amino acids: CASSYSGRGKEQFF. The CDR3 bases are TGTGCCAGCAGTTATAGCGGGAGAGGAAAGGAGCAGTTCTTC.

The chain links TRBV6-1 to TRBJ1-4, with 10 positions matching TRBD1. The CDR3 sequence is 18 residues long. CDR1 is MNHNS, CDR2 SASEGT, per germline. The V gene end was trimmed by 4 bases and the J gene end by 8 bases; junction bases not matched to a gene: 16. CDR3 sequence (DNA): TGTGCCAGCAGTGGAATTGGACAGGGGGAGGGAGTACGGGAAAAACTGTTTTTT. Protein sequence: CASSGIGQGEGVREKLFF.

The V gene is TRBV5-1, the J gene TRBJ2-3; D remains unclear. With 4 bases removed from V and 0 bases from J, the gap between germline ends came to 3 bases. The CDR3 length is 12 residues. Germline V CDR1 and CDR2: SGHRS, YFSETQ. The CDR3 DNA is TGCGCCAGCAGCCCAAGCACAGATACGCAGTATTTT. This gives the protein CASSPSTDTQYF.

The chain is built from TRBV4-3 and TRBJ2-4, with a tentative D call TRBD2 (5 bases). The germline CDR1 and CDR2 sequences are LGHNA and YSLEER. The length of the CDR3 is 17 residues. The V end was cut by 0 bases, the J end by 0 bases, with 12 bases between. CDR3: CASSQDRMAGAKNIQYF. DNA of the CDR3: TGCGCCAGCAGCCAAGATAGGATGGCGGGAGCCAAAAACATTCAGTACTTC.

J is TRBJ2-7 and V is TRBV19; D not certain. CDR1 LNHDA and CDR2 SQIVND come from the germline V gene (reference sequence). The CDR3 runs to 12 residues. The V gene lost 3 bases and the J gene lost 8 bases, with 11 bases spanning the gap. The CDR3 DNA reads TGTGCCAGTAGTATCCCCTACTCGAAGCAGTACTTC. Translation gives CASSIPYSKQYF.